These T cell receptor beta chains were read from a single sample in a study of blood T cell repertoires in COVID-19. Using immunoSEQ multiplex PCR, the repertoire was profiled, and TCRdb retains in-frame clones only, with some absent. In the table there are around 120,000 clones, roughly 80% of which are singletons. The sample comprised peripheral blood. The receptors shown here come from a man between 65 and 85 years old with acute or convalescent COVID-19. The CDR3 runs from the conserved cysteine through the conserved F or W. The order of the fields is V gene, D gene, J gene, clone size, CDR3 DNA, CDR3 protein. The D gene is left open where the match is weak. The size field is filled for only some rows; it gives once, few, many or a size class.

TRBV5-1,-,TRBJ2-5,-,TGCGCCAGCAGCCCCCTGGAGGTCCAAGAGACCCAGTACTTC,CASSPLEVQETQYF
TRBV28,TRBD1,TRBJ1-6,-,TGTGCCAGCAGTTCAGGGGGCCAAGGCTCACCCCTCCACTTT,CASSSGGQGSPLHF
TRBV7-3,TRBD1,TRBJ2-2,once,TGTGCCAGCAGCTCCCAACAGGGGCTGAACACCGGGGAGCTGTTTTTT,CASSSQQGLNTGELFF
TRBV10-3,-,TRBJ2-2,-,TGTGCCATCAGTGGGGGCGGGACCCAAGGTAACACCGGGGAGCTGTTTTTT,CAISGGGTQGNTGELFF
TRBV27,-,TRBJ1-1,-,TGTGCCAGCAGTTTTTCAGGGGATGGGACTGAAGCTTTCTTT,CASSFSGDGTEAFF
TRBV19,-,TRBJ1-5,-,TGTGCCAGTAGACCTGGGGGGAGTCAGCCCCAGCATTTT,CASRPGGSQPQHF
TRBV6-6,TRBD1,TRBJ1-6,-,TGTGCCAGCAGTCAGTCACAGGGGTTAATCGTGTTGGCTAATTCACCCCTCCACTTT,CASSQSQGLIVLANSPLHF
TRBV6-4,-,TRBJ2-2,-,TGTGCCAGCAGTGACCGGTCAGGCGGGGACACCGGGGAGCTGTTTTTT,CASSDRSGGDTGELFF
TRBV29-1,-,TRBJ2-7,-,TGCAGCGTCCGACAAGGGGCCCGGGTCGAGCAGTACTTC,CSVRQGARVEQYF
TRBV7-6,TRBD2,TRBJ2-1,-,TGTGCCAGCAGCTCACTAGCGGGATCGTACAATGAGCAGTTCTTC,CASSSLAGSYNEQFF
TRBV15,TRBD2,TRBJ2-2,-,TGTGCCGCCCTAGCGGGAGCGGCAGGGGAGCTGTTTTTT,CAALAGAAGELFF
TRBV7-8,TRBD1,TRBJ2-5,-,TGTGCCAGCAGCCTAAGGCAGACAGGGGGGAAGGGGGAGACCCAGTACTTC,CASSLRQTGGKGETQYF
TRBV30,-,TRBJ2-7,-,TGTGCCTGGAGCCCTGGCAGGGTGAGCTCCGAGCAGTACTTC,CAWSPGRVSSEQYF
TRBV9,TRBD1,TRBJ2-2,-,TGTGCCAGCAGCCAGAGGGACAGTATAGTCGAATCCACCGGGGAGCTGTTTTTT,CASSQRDSIVESTGELFF
TRBV29-1,-,TRBJ1-2,-,TGCAGCGTCCCCAGACGGGACTATGGCTACACCTTC,CSVPRRDYGYTF
TRBV21-1,-,TRBJ2-7,-,TGTGCCAGCAGAAACAGGGGGAATAGGGAGCAGTACTTC,CASRNRGNREQYF
TRBV4-1,TRBD2,TRBJ2-2,-,TGCGCCAGCAGCCTTAGCGGGAGCGGCACCGGGGAGCTGTTTTTT,CASSLSGSGTGELFF
TRBV12-3/TRBV12-4,-,TRBJ1-5,-,TGTGCCAGCAGTTACAGCCGGAATCAGCCCCAGCATTTT,CASSYSRNQPQHF
TRBV13,-,TRBJ2-7,-,TGTGCCAGCAGCGGACGTGGGGCCCCCGCCTACGAGCAGTACTTC,CASSGRGAPAYEQYF
TRBV5-1,-,TRBJ2-2,-,TGCGCCAGCAGCTTGGGGACTAACACCGGGGAGCTGTTTTTT,CASSLGTNTGELFF
TRBV5-1,-,TRBJ2-3,-,TGCGCCAGCAGCTTGGTCGGGGTTTCAGATACGCAGTATTTT,CASSLVGVSDTQYF
TRBV5-1,-,TRBJ1-4,-,TGCGCCAGCAGCCCGGGGACTGTCCAGGGCGAAAAACTGTTTTTT,CASSPGTVQGEKLFF
TRBV3-1/TRBV3-2,-,TRBJ1-6,-,TGTGCCAGCAGCCAAGATATCGGGGGTTATAATTCACCCCTCCACTTT,CASSQDIGGYNSPLHF
TRBV2,TRBD1,TRBJ1-4,-,TGTGCCAGCAGACGGGACAGGGTATTCTTGGATGAAAAACTGTTTTTT,CASRRDRVFLDEKLFF
TRBV5-4,TRBD1,TRBJ1-1,-,TGTGCCAGCAGCCTGGACAGGGGGCAAAGTGGCACTGAAGCTTTCTTT,CASSLDRGQSGTEAFF
TRBV7-3,-,TRBJ2-1,-,TGTGCCAGCAGCTCAGCCCCGGGATATGAGCAGTTCTTC,CASSSAPGYEQFF
TRBV5-4,TRBD1,TRBJ1-3,-,TGTGCCAGCAGCTTGGCCAAGCAGGGGGGTGGAAACACCATATATTTT,CASSLAKQGGGNTIYF
TRBV7-6,TRBD2,TRBJ2-2,-,TGTGCCAGCAGCTCGTTAGCGGGACGTAACACCGGGGAGCTGTTTTTT,CASSSLAGRNTGELFF
TRBV19,-,TRBJ1-5,-,TGTGCCAGTAGTCAAGGGGACTATAGCAATCAGCCCCAGCATTTT,CASSQGDYSNQPQHF
TRBV12-3/TRBV12-4,TRBD1,TRBJ1-5,-,TGTGCCAGCCGGACAGGGGCCCAGCCCCAGCATTTT,CASRTGAQPQHF
TRBV28,TRBD2,TRBJ2-1,-,TGTGCCAGCAGTTTAATAGCGGGAGGATACAATGAGCAGTTCTTC,CASSLIAGGYNEQFF
TRBV5-1,TRBD2,TRBJ2-5,few,TGCGCCAGCAGCTGGACTAGCGGGGGGGCTTTGGAGACCCAGTACTTC,CASSWTSGGALETQYF
TRBV10-3,TRBD2,TRBJ2-7,-,TGTGCCATCAGTGTCCACGGGGGGGAGGCCTACGAGCAGTACTTC,CAISVHGGEAYEQYF
TRBV23-1,-,TRBJ1-2,few,TGCGCCAGCAGTCAGACCTTCGGGACACAGACCTATGGCTACACCTTC,CASSQTFGTQTYGYTF
TRBV7-9,-,TRBJ2-3,-,TGTGCCAGCACCACGGCGGGAGATACGCAGTATTTT,CASTTAGDTQYF
TRBV21-1,-,TRBJ2-3,-,TGTGCCAGCAGCCAACAAAACTCTACAGGGGACACAGATACGCAGTATTTT,CASSQQNSTGDTDTQYF
TRBV3-1/TRBV3-2,TRBD2,TRBJ2-5,-,TGTGCCAGCAGCTGGCGGGGGGGTGAATTGGAGACCCAGTACTTC,CASSWRGGELETQYF
TRBV6-6,TRBD1,TRBJ2-1,-,TGTGCCAGCAGTACTCATCAGGGGGCGCCGCTCTTC,CASSTHQGAPLF
TRBV7-3,TRBD1,TRBJ1-1,-,TGTGCCAGCAGCCTACGACAGGGCACTGAAGCTTTCTTT,CASSLRQGTEAFF
TRBV15,-,TRBJ2-7,-,TGTGCCACCAGCAGGGCTCCGGGACAAGTTAACGTGGGGCAGTACTTC,CATSRAPGQVNVGQYF
TRBV5-6,-,TRBJ1-2,-,TGTGCCAGCAGACATAGGGGGATTAACTATGGCTACACCTTC,CASRHRGINYGYTF
TRBV30,TRBD1,TRBJ1-6,-,TGTGCCTGGAGGGGGACAGGGACCTCACCCCTCCACTTT,CAWRGTGTSPLHF
TRBV3-1/TRBV3-2,-,TRBJ2-2,-,TGTGCCAGCAGTTCAGGGTTTACCTCCGGGGAGCTGTTTTTT,CASSSGFTSGELFF
TRBV6-5,-,TRBJ1-1,-,TGTGCCAGCAGTTACCAGGACAGCCCAAACACTGAAGCTTTCTTT,CASSYQDSPNTEAFF
TRBV30,TRBD1,TRBJ2-2,-,TGTGCCTGGGGAGCCGGGACAGGGGATACCGGGGAGCTGTTTTTT,CAWGAGTGDTGELFF
TRBV13,TRBD1,TRBJ1-5,-,TGTGCCAGCAGCCGACAGGGGGCTCAGCCCCAGCATTTT,CASSRQGAQPQHF
TRBV27,-,TRBJ2-3,-,TGTGCCAGCGGAACCGGGTCCACAGATACGCAGTATTTT,CASGTGSTDTQYF
TRBV7-2,-,TRBJ2-3,-,TGTGCCAGCAGCTTTCAAGCTACTGGTACAGATACGCAGTATTTT,CASSFQATGTDTQYF
TRBV5-6,-,TRBJ1-5,-,TGTGCCAGCAGCTTGGGTTTTGGCGGGCAGCCCCAGCATTTT,CASSLGFGGQPQHF
TRBV7-8,-,TRBJ2-7,-,TGTGCCAGCAGCTTCACACCCCCGGACAGCCGGCTCTACGAGCAGTACTTC,CASSFTPPDSRLYEQYF
TRBV5-8,TRBD1,TRBJ2-5,-,TGTGCCAGCAGCACCAACAGGGGCGAGACCCAGTACTTC,CASSTNRGETQYF
TRBV5-1,TRBD2,TRBJ2-1,few,TGCGCCAGCAGTTTAGCGGGGGAGGCCTACAATGAGCAGTTCTTC,CASSLAGEAYNEQFF
TRBV4-1,-,TRBJ1-1,-,TGCGCCAGCAGCCAGCAAACAGGGTCGGGCACTGAAGCTTTCTTT,CASSQQTGSGTEAFF
TRBV5-1,TRBD2,TRBJ2-1,few,TGCGCCAGCAGCTCAAGCGGGGGCTCCTACAATGAGCAGTTCTTC,CASSSSGGSYNEQFF
TRBV5-1,TRBD1,TRBJ2-7,-,TGCGCCAGCAGCCTATCGGGACCGGGACAGGGCCACGAGCAGTACTTC,CASSLSGPGQGHEQYF
TRBV11-2,-,TRBJ2-4,-,TGTGCCAGCAGCTTCTTTACGGGACTAGCCAAAAACATTCAGTACTTC,CASSFFTGLAKNIQYF
TRBV30,-,TRBJ1-1,once,TGTGCCTGGAGCCTACCCCCTAGGGGCAGGGGAATGGAGGACACTGAAGCTTTCTTT,CAWSLPPRGRGMEDTEAFF